Listed below are T cell receptor beta chains from one sample, sequenced in a study of regulatory T cells in long-lasting Graves disease. TCRdb reprocessed the multiplex PCR reads with MiXCR, giving one entry per CDR3 protein. The repertoire holds about 460,000 distinct CDR3 sequences, with around a fifth as singletons. The sequenced sample was peripheral blood mononuclear cells (PBMCs), obtained when the disease was refractory, from a patient treated with antithyroid drugs. Receptor source: a female donor with Graves disease. Both conserved end residues are part of each CDR3. The order of the fields is J gene, D gene, V gene, clone size, CDR3 DNA, CDR3 protein. The D gene is left open where the match is weak. Clone size is given for some rows only: seen once, a few or many times, or a class if the clone is expanded.

J: TRBJ2-3
D: TRBD2
V: TRBV28
size: few
DNA: TGTGCCAGCAGTTTTGCGGGAGCTATTGTGGCAGATACGCAGTATTTT
CDR3: CASSFAGAIVADTQYF

J: TRBJ2-7
D: NA
V: TRBV27
size: NA
DNA: TGTGCCAGCAGTTCCCCCTTCTACGAGCAGTACTTC
CDR3: CASSSPFYEQYF

J: TRBJ1-1
D: NA
V: TRBV13
size: many
DNA: TGTGCCAGCAGCTTAGCGCAGGGACACACTGAAGCTTTCTTT
CDR3: CASSLAQGHTEAFF

J: TRBJ2-7
D: TRBD2
V: TRBV28
size: many
DNA: TGTGCCAGTGAACCGGGACTAGCGGCTACACGTCGGTACTTC
CDR3: CASEPGLAATRRYF

J: TRBJ1-5
D: NA
V: TRBV7-2
size: many
DNA: TGTGCCAGCAGCTTATCTCTTTGGGATCAGCCCCAGCATTTT
CDR3: CASSLSLWDQPQHF

J: TRBJ2-7
D: NA
V: TRBV9
size: NA
DNA: TGTGCCAGCAGCGTCGACAACTACGAGCAGTACTTC
CDR3: CASSVDNYEQYF

J: TRBJ2-7
D: TRBD1
V: TRBV4-1
size: NA
DNA: TGCGCCAGCAGCCAAGGAAGGACAGGGGGCTACGAGCAGTACTTC
CDR3: CASSQGRTGGYEQYF

J: TRBJ2-5
D: TRBD1
V: TRBV7-9
size: many
DNA: TGTGCCAGCAGCACAGGGGGTAGCGGAGAGACCCAGTACTTC
CDR3: CASSTGGSGETQYF

J: TRBJ2-2
D: TRBD2
V: TRBV6-1
size: NA
DNA: TGTGCCAGCAGAAAGCGGGGGGGCGTAGGCACCGGGGAGCTGTTTTTT
CDR3: CASRKRGGVGTGELFF

J: TRBJ2-5
D: TRBD2
V: TRBV3-1
size: NA
DNA: TGTGCCAGCAGCCAAGATCTAGCGGGGGGCCTGGGGACCCAGTACTTC
CDR3: CASSQDLAGGLGTQYF

J: TRBJ1-2
D: TRBD1
V: TRBV6-1
size: many
DNA: TGTGCCAGCGGTAGGGACAGGAGGAACTATGGCTACACCTTC
CDR3: CASGRDRRNYGYTF

J: TRBJ1-5
D: NA
V: TRBV20-1
size: many
DNA: TGCAGTGCCAGCAAACTTCCAGCATCCAATCAGCCCCAGCATTTT
CDR3: CSASKLPASNQPQHF

J: TRBJ2-3
D: TRBD2
V: TRBV3-1
size: few
DNA: TGTGCCAGCAGCCAGGCTCTAGCGGGAAACACAGATACGCAGTATTTT
CDR3: CASSQALAGNTDTQYF

J: TRBJ2-7
D: NA
V: TRBV7-9
size: NA
DNA: TGTGCCAGCAGCTTACCAGGGGGAGGAGAGCAGTACTTC
CDR3: CASSLPGGGEQYF

J: TRBJ1-2
D: NA
V: TRBV18
size: few
DNA: TGTGCCAGCTCACCGAGTGGCGGCTATGGCTACACCTTC
CDR3: CASSPSGGYGYTF

J: TRBJ1-4
D: NA
V: TRBV28
size: many
DNA: TGTGCCAGCAGTCCCCCTATGTGGGGTGAAAAACTGTTTTTT
CDR3: CASSPPMWGEKLFF

J: TRBJ2-7
D: TRBD1
V: TRBV10-3
size: many
DNA: TGTGCCATAGGACAGGGTGGTTCCTACGAGCAGTACTTC
CDR3: CAIGQGGSYEQYF

J: TRBJ2-3
D: NA
V: TRBV28
size: NA
DNA: TGTGCCAGCAGTTTACAAGGGCGGGGCACATATACGCAGTATTTT
CDR3: CASSLQGRGTYTQYF

J: TRBJ1-2
D: TRBD1
V: TRBV6-1
size: many
DNA: TGTGCCAGCAGGGCCATCAGGGGGGATATGGGCTACACCTTC
CDR3: CASRAIRGDMGYTF

J: TRBJ2-3
D: NA
V: TRBV2
size: NA
DNA: TGTGCCAGCAGTGAAGGGGGGGATACGCAGTATTTT
CDR3: CASSEGGDTQYF

J: TRBJ1-1
D: NA
V: TRBV5-1
size: few
DNA: TGCGCCAGCAGCCGGGGAGAATTTAACACTGAAGCTTTCTTT
CDR3: CASSRGEFNTEAFF

J: TRBJ2-6
D: NA
V: TRBV19
size: few
DNA: TGTGCCAGTAGTTATCCCCCGGGACCGTACCGATCTGGGGCCAACGTCCTGACTTTC
CDR3: CASSYPPGPYRSGANVLTF

J: TRBJ2-7
D: TRBD1
V: TRBV10-3
size: NA
DNA: TGTGCCACGCGGACAGGGACACGCGAGCAGTACTTC
CDR3: CATRTGTREQYF

J: TRBJ1-2
D: NA
V: TRBV28
size: many
DNA: TGTGCCAGCAGTGCCGGAGCGGGTCGTGGCTACACCTTC
CDR3: CASSAGAGRGYTF

J: TRBJ2-3
D: NA
V: TRBV6-1
size: few
DNA: TGTGCCACCCTGAGGAGGGGAACAGATACGCAGTATTTT
CDR3: CATLRRGTDTQYF

J: TRBJ2-7
D: NA
V: TRBV9
size: NA
DNA: TGTGCCAGCAGCCTCTTACAGGAATCCTACGAGCAGTACTTC
CDR3: CASSLLQESYEQYF